This entry lists 14 T cell receptor beta chains sequenced from one sample in a study of lymphopenia after photon versus proton radiotherapy. Clones were read by immunoSEQ multiplex PCR, and TCRdb kept only the in-frame ones, dropping some. The sample lists 150,000 or so clones, 88% seen once, with about 4.7% in the top ten. The sequences come from peripheral blood, collected from a patient treated with photon-based radiotherapy. The receptors here all came from a man aged 45-60 years with gastric cancer.

The chain uses TRBV30 and TRBJ2-1, with D possibly TRBD2 on 6 matching bases. In germline, CDR1 is GTSNPN, CDR2 SVGIG (reference sequence). The CDR3 consists of 12 residues. V gave up 0 bases and J gave up 9 bases, with 9 bases separating them. In DNA form, the CDR3 reads TGTGCCTGGAGTGTACGGGGGAGTGAGCAGTTCTTC. It codes for CAWSVRGSEQFF.

The genes are TRBV28 and TRBJ2-3, with D possibly being TRBD2 (6 bases). CDR1 is MDHEN and CDR2 is SYDVKM in the germline V gene. Trimming left V 1 base short and J 3 bases short, with 8 bases between. This CDR3 is 14 amino acids long. This chain's CDR3 is CASSLYGGTDTQYF. CDR3 bases: TGTGCCAGCAGTTTATACGGAGGGACAGATACGCAGTATTTT. Full variable domain (rest looked up from reference TRBV28 and TRBJ2-3): DVKVTQSSRYLVKRTGEKVFLECVQDMDHENMFWYRQDPGLGLRLIYFSYDVKMKEKGDIPEGYSVSREKKERFSLILESASTNQTSMYLCASSLYGGTDTQYFGPGTRLTVL.

This sequence joins TRBV7-2 and TRBJ2-7; possibly TRBD2 for D (6 bases). Trimming cost V 2 bases and J 3 bases, with 11 bases left between them. Germline assignment: CDR1 SGHTA and CDR2 FQGNSA. CDR3 size: 14 residues. CDR3 bases: TGTGCCAGCAGCTTACAATGGAGGGACTACGAGCAGTACTTC. Its protein product is CASSLQWRDYEQYF.

V and J are TRBV4-1 and TRBJ2-7, with TRBD1 matching 7 bases. The CDR3 spans 16 residues. The ends lost 1 base at V and 3 bases at J; junction bases unmatched: 9. Germline V CDR1 and CDR2: MGHRA, YSYEKL. The CDR3 loop reads CASSQGSTGPLYEQYF. CDR3 DNA: TGCGCCAGCAGCCAAGGATCGACAGGGCCCCTCTACGAGCAGTACTTC.

The chain recombines TRBV5-1 with TRBJ2-5; 7 bases are shared with TRBD2. Germline CDR1 reads SGHRS; CDR2 reads YFSETQ. The CDR3 runs to 15 residues. The ends lost 0 bases at V and 2 bases at J; junction bases unmatched: 4. CDR3 sequence: CASSLGRGKQETQYF. The CDR3 DNA is TGCGCCAGCAGCTTGGGGCGGGGGAAACAAGAGACCCAGTACTTC. The full variable domain, with the rest looked up from reference TRBV5-1 and TRBJ2-5, is KAGVTQTPRYLIKTRGQQVTLSCSPISGHRSVSWYQQTPGQGLQFLFEYFSETQRNKGNFPGRFSGRQFSNSRSEMNVSTLELGDSALYLCASSLGRGKQETQYFGPGTRLLVL.

V gene TRBV27 combines with J gene TRBJ1-1; 10 bases align to TRBD1. This CDR3 is built from 17 residues. Trimming took 8 bases from V and 2 from J; bases not matched to a gene: 14. Germline CDR1 is MNHEY and CDR2 is SMNVEV (reference sequence). CDR3 in amino acids: CASPRRTGGPRNTEAFF. In DNA form, the CDR3 reads TGTGCCAGCCCCCGAAGGACAGGGGGGCCAAGAAACACTGAAGCTTTCTTT.

Comment on this clone: The identical CDR3 is also encoded by other nucleotide sequences in the sample. V gene TRBV27 combines with J gene TRBJ2-1; D is possibly TRBD1 (5 bases). The CDR3 extends over 11 amino acids. Germline CDR1 is MNHEY and CDR2 is SMNVEV (reference sequence). V was pared by 8 bases and J by 7 bases, with 9 bases between. The DNA of the CDR3 is TGTGCCAGCGGACAAGGAAATGAGCAGTTCTTC. Amino acids: CASGQGNEQFF.

The rearrangement links TRBV19 to TRBJ2-2; 12 nucleotides match TRBD1. CDR3 length: 14 residues. J lost 3 bases, V lost 8 bases, and 1 base had no gene match. Per germline, CDR1 LNHDA and CDR2 SQIVND (reference sequence). CDR3 loop: CASRDRGHTGELFF. The CDR3 nucleotides read TGTGCCAGTCGGGACAGGGGGCACACCGGGGAGCTGTTTTTT.

The chain links TRBV11-3 to TRBJ2-1; D might be TRBD2 (6 bases). The V gene lost 5 bases and the J gene lost 5 bases, with 16 bases spanning the gap. CDR3 length: 15 residues. Germline loops: CDR1 SGHNT, CDR2 YENEEA. CDR3 nucleotide sequence: TGTGCCAGCAGCCTCCGCGGGACGGCCAACAATGAGCAGTTCTTC. Translated, it gives CASSLRGTANNEQFF. Variable domain in full (rest from reference TRBV11-3 and TRBJ2-1): EAGVVQSPRYKIIEKKQPVAFWCNPISGHNTLYWYLQNLGQGPELLIRYENEEAVDDSQLPKDRFSAERLKGVDSTLKIQPAELGDSAVYLCASSLRGTANNEQFFGPGTRLTVL.

The rearrangement joins TRBV19 to TRBJ1-2; tentatively, D is TRBD1 (5 bases). Germline CDR1 and CDR2: LNHDA and SQIVND (reference sequence). V was cut by 7 bases and J by 7 bases, with 13 bases left in between. CDR3 size: 12 residues. The chain's CDR3 is CASTGTALGYTF. In DNA, the CDR3 is TGTGCCAGTACCGGGACGGCACTTGGCTACACCTTC.

The chain carries TRBV4-2 and TRBJ1-1; D might be TRBD1 (6 bases). V shed 2 bases and J shed 10 bases, with 26 bases lying between them. The CDR3 spans 17 residues. Germline V gene sequence: CDR1 LGHNA, CDR2 YNFKEQ. In DNA, the CDR3 is TGTGCCAGCAGCCAACCTCTGACCCGGGGGCCTGTGAAAAGAGCTTTCTTT. Encoded protein: CASSQPLTRGPVKRAFF.

V usage is TRBV2 and J usage is TRBJ2-3, with no clear D. Deletions cut 0 bases from V and 3 bases from J, with 13 bases between. The germline gives CDR1 SNHLY, CDR2 FYNNEI. The CDR3 has 16 residues. Here the CDR3 reads CASSEARRSGTDTQYF. CDR3 bases: TGTGCCAGCAGTGAAGCGCGTAGAAGTGGGACAGATACGCAGTATTTT.

This clone has a handful of counts. This chain joins TRBV5-1 and TRBJ2-5; TRBD2 aligns across 15 bases. The V segment lost 4 bases and the J segment 3 bases; nucleotides outside the gene matches: 7. The CDR3 runs to 17 residues. From germline, CDR1 is SGHRS and CDR2 YFSETQ. The CDR3 DNA reads TGCGCCAGCAGCCGGGGACTAGCGGGAGGTAAAGAAGAGACCCAGTACTTC. Translated: CASSRGLAGGKEETQYF. Using reference TRBV5-1 and TRBJ2-5 for the parts outside the CDR3, the full variable domain is KAGVTQTPRYLIKTRGQQVTLSCSPISGHRSVSWYQQTPGQGLQFLFEYFSETQRNKGNFPGRFSGRQFSNSRSEMNVSTLELGDSALYLCASSRGLAGGKEETQYFGPGTRLLVL.

The rearrangement uses TRBV5-5 and TRBJ2-5, with D unresolved. Trimming removed 4 bases at V and 0 bases at J, with 7 bases between. The CDR3 totals 13 residues. CDR1 is SGHKS, CDR2 YYEKEE, per germline (reference sequence). CDR3 in amino acids: CASSPPYQETQYF. In nucleotides, the CDR3 is TGTGCCAGCAGCCCACCGTACCAAGAGACCCAGTACTTC.